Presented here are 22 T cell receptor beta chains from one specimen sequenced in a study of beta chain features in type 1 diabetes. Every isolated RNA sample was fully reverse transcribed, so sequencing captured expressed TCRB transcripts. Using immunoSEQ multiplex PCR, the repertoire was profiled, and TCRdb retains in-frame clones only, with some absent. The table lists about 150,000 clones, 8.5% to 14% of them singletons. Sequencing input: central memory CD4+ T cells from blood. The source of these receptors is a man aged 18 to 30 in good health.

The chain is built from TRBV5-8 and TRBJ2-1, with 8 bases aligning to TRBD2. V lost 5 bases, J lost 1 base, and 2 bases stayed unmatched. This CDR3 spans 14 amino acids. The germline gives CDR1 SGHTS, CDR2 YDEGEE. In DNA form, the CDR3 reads TGTGCCAGCAGTAGCGGGAAATCCTACAATGAGCAGTTCTTC. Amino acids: CASSSGKSYNEQFF.

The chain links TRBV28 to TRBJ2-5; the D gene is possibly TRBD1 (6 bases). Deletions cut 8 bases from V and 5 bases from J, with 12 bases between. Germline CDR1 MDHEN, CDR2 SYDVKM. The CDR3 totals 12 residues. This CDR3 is CASHQGRETQYF. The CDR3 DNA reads TGTGCCAGCCACCAGGGGCGGGAGACCCAGTACTTC. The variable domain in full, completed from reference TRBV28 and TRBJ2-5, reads DVKVTQSSRYLVKRTGEKVFLECVQDMDHENMFWYRQDPGLGLRLIYFSYDVKMKEKGDIPEGYSVSREKKERFSLILESASTNQTSMYLCASHQGRETQYFGPGTRLLVL.

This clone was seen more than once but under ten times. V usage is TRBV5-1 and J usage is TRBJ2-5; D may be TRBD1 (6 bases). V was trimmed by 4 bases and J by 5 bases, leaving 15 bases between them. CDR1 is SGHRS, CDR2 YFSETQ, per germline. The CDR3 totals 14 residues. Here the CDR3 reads CASSQQGWGETQYF. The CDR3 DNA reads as TGCGCCAGCAGCCAACAGGGTTGGGGTGAGACCCAGTACTTC.

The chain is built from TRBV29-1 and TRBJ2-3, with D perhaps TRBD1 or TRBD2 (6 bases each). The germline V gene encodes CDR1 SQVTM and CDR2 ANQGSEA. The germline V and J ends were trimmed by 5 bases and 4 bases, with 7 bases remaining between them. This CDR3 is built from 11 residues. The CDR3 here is CSVRGADTQYF. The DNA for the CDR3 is TGCAGCGTTAGGGGGGCAGATACGCAGTATTTT.

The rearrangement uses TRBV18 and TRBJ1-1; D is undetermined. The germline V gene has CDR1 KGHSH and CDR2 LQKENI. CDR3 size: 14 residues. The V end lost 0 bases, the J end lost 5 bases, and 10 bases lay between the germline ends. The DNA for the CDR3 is TGTGCCAGCTCACCACCGGTCCGGGGTACTGAAGCTTTCTTT. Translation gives CASSPPVRGTEAFF.

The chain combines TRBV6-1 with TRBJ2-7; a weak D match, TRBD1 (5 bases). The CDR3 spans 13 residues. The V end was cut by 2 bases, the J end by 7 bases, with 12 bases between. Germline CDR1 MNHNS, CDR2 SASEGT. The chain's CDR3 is CASSEQGLGEQYF. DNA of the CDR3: TGTGCCAGCAGTGAACAGGGATTGGGAGAGCAGTACTTC.

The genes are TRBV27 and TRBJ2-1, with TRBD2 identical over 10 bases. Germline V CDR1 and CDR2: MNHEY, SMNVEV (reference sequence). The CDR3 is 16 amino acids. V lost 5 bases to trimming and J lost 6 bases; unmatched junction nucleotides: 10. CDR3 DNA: TGTGCCAGCAGTCTCTTAGCTAGCGGGGGAGGCAATGAGCAGTTCTTC. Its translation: CASSLLASGGGNEQFF.

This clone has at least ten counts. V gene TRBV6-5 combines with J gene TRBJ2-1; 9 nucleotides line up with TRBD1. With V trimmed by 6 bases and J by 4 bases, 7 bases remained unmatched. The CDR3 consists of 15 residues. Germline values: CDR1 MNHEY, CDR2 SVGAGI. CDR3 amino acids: CASSHGGQGYNEQFF. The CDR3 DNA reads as TGTGCCAGCAGCCACGGGGGACAGGGATACAATGAGCAGTTCTTC.

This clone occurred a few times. For the CDR3, the DNA is TGTGCCTCCCGAGGGACAGGTTACGAGCAGTACTTC. Protein product: CASRGTGYEQYF. The rearrangement uses TRBV2 and TRBJ2-5; TRBD1 matches 8 bases. Near its end, the DNA agrees better with TRBJ2-7, so the J call may be wrong. CDR1 is SNHLY, CDR2 FYNNEI, per germline. CDR3 length: 12 amino acids.

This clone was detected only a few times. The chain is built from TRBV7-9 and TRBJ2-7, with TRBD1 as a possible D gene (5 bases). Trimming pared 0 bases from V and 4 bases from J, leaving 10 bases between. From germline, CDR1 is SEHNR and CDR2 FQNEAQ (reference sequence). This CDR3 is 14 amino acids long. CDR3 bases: TGTGCCAGCAGCTTAGCGACAGTGATTTACGAGCAGTACTTC. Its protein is CASSLATVIYEQYF.

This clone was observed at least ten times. The CDR3 loop is CASRDRGQTDTQYF. CDR3 DNA: TGTGCCAGCAGGGACAGGGGGCAAACAGATACGCAGTATTTT. The genes are TRBV7-2 and TRBJ2-3; 11 nucleotides agree with TRBD1. V was pared by 6 bases and J by 3 bases, with 2 bases of the junction left unmatched. CDR1 is SGHTA and CDR2 is FQGNSA in the germline V gene. The CDR3 spans 14 residues.

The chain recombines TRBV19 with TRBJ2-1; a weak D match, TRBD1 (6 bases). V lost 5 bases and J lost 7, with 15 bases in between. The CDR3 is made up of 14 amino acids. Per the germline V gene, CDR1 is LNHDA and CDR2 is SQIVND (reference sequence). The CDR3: CASSPKRDTNEQFF. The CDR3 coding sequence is TGTGCCAGTAGTCCCAAAAGGGACACAAATGAGCAGTTCTTC.

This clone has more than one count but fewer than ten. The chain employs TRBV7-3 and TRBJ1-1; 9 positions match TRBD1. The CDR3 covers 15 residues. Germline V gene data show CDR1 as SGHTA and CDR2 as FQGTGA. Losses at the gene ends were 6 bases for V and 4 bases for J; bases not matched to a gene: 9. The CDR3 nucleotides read TGTGCCAGCAGTCAACAGGGGGCTGGTGGCACTGAAGCTTTCTTT. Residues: CASSQQGAGGTEAFF.

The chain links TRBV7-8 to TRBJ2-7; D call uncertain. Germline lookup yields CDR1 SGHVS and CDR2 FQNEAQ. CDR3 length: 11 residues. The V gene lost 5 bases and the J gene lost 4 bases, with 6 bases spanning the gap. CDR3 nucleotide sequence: TGTGCCAGCAGCCCTGATTACGAGCAGTACTTC. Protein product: CASSPDYEQYF.

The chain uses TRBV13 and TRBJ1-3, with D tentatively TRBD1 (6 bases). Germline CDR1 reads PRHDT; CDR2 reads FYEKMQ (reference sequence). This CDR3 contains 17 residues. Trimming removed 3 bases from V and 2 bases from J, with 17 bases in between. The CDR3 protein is CASSLGAGRAPGNTIYF. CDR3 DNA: TGTGCCAGCAGCTTGGGGGCTGGTCGAGCTCCTGGAAACACCATATATTTT.

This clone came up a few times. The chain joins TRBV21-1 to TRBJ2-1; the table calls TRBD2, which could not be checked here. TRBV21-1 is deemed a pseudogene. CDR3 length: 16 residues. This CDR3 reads CASSKPLAGSYNEQFF. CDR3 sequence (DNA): TGTGCCAGCAGCAAACCTCTAGCGGGCTCCTACAATGAGCAGTTCTTC.

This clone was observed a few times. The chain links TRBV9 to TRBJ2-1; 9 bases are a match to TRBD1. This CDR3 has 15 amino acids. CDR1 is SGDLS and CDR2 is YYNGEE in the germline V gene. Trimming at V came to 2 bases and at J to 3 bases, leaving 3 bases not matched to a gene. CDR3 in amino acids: CASSVGQGIYNEQFF. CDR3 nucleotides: TGTGCCAGCAGCGTGGGACAGGGAATCTACAATGAGCAGTTCTTC.

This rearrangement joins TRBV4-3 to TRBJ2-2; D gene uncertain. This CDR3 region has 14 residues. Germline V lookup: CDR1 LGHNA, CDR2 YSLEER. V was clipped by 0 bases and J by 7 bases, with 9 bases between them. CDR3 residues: CASSQEPRVGELFF. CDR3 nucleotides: TGCGCCAGCAGCCAAGAACCCCGGGTCGGGGAGCTGTTTTTT.

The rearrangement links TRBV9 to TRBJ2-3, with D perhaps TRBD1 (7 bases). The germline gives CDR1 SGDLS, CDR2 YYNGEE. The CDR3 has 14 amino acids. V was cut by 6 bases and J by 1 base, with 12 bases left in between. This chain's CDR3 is CASTGGFGTDTQYF. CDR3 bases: TGTGCCAGCACAGGGGGGTTCGGCACAGATACGCAGTATTTT.

CDR3 region: CASSLTKRDTQYF. DNA of the CDR3: TGTGCCAGCAGCTTGACCAAACGAGATACGCAGTATTTT. The rearrangement joins TRBV7-3 to TRBJ2-3; D not certain. Germline-derived CDR1 and CDR2 are SGHTA and FQGTGA. CDR3 length: 13 amino acids. Trimming shortened V by 3 bases and J by 5 bases, and 9 bases separated the two germline ends. Full variable domain (rest looked up from reference TRBV7-3 and TRBJ2-3): GAGVSQTPSNKVTEKGKYVELRCDPISGHTALYWYRQSLGQGPEFLIYFQGTGAADDSGLPNDRFFAVRPEGSVSTLKIQRTERGDSAVYLCASSLTKRDTQYFGPGTRLTVL.

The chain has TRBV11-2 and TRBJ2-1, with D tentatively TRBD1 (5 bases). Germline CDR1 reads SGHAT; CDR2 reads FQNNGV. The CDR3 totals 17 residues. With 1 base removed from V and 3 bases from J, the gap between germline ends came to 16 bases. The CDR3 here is CASSLVGGAAIYNEQFF. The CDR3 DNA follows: TGTGCCAGCAGCTTAGTTGGTGGGGCGGCCATCTACAATGAGCAGTTCTTC. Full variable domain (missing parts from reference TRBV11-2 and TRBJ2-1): EAGVAQSPRYKIIEKRQSVAFWCNPISGHATLYWYQQILGQGPKLLIQFQNNGVVDDSQLPKDRFSAERLKGVDSTLKIQPAKLEDSAVYLCASSLVGGAAIYNEQFFGPGTRLTVL.

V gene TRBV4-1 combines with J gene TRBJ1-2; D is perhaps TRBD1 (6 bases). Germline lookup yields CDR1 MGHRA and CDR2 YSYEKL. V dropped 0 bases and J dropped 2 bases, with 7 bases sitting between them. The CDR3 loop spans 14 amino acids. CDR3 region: CASSQEGANYGYTF. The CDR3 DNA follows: TGCGCCAGCAGCCAAGAGGGGGCGAACTATGGCTACACCTTC.